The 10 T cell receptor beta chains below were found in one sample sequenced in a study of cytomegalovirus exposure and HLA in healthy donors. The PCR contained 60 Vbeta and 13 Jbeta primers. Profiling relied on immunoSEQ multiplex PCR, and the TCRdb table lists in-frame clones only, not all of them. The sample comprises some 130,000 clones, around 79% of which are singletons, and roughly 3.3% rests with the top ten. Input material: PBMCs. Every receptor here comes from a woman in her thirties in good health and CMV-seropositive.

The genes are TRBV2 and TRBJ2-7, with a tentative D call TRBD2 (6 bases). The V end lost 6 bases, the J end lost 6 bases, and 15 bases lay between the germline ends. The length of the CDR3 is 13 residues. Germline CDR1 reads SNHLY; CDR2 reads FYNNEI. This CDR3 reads CASRPKGTLEQYF. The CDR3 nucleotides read TGTGCCAGCAGGCCAAAGGGGACTCTCGAGCAGTACTTC.

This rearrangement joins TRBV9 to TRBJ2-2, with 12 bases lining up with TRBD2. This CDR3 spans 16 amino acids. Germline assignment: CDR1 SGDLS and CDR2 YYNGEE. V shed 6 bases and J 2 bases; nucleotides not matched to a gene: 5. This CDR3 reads CASTRLAGANTGELFF. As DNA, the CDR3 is TGTGCCAGCACGAGACTAGCGGGGGCAAACACCGGGGAGCTGTTTTTT.

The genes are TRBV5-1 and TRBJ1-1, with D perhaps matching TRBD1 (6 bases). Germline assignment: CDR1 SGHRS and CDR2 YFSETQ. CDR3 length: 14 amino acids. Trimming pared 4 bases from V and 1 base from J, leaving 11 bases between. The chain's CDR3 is CASSRSTGNTEAFF. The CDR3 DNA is TGCGCCAGCAGCAGATCGACAGGGAACACTGAAGCTTTCTTT.

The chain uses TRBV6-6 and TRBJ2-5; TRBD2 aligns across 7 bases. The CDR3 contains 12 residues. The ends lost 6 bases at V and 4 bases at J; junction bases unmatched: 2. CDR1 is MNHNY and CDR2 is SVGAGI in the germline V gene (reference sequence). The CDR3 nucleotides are TGTGCCAGCAGCTCGGGGGGAGAGACCCAGTACTTC. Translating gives CASSSGGETQYF.

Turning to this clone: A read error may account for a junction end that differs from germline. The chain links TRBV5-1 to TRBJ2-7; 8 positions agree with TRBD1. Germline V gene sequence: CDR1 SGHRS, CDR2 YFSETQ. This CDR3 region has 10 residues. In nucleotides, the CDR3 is TGCGCCAGCAGCTTCAGGACAGGGAGGTTC. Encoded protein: CASSFRTGRF.

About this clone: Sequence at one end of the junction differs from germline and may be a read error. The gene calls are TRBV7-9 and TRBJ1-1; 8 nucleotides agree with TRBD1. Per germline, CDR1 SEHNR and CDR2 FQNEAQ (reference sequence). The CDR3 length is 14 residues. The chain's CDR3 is CVSSSTGALTEAFF. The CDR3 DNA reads TGTGTCAGCAGCTCGACAGGGGCCCTAACTGAAGCTTTCTTT.

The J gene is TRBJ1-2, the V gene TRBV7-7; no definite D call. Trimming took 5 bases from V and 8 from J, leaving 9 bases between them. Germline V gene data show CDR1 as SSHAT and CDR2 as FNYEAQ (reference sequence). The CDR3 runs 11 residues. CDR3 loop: CASSEGPGYTF. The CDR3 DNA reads TGTGCCAGCAGCGAGGGTCCGGGCTACACCTTC.

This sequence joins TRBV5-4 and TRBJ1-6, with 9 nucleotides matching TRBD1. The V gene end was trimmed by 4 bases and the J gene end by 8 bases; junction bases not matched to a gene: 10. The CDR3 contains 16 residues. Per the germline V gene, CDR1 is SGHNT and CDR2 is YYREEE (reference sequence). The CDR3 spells CASSLPGTGRDSPLHF. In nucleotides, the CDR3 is TGTGCCAGCAGCCTGCCCGGGACAGGGCGGGATTCACCCCTCCACTTT.

The CDR3 region is CASGLLGQSFSGELFF. Written as DNA, the CDR3 is TGTGCCAGCGGTTTATTAGGACAGTCTTTTTCCGGGGAGCTGTTTTTT. The chain has TRBV6-5 and TRBJ2-2; weak D call: TRBD1 (6 bases). This CDR3 region has 16 residues. The germline CDR1 and CDR2 sequences are MNHEY and SVGAGI. The germline V and J ends were trimmed by 8 bases and 6 bases, with 22 bases remaining between them.

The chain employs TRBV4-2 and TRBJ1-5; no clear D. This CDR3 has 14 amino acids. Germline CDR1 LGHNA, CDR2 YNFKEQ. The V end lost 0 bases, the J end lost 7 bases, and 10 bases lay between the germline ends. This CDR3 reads CASSQDSGKQPQHF. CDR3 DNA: TGTGCCAGCAGCCAAGATTCGGGGAAACAGCCCCAGCATTTT.